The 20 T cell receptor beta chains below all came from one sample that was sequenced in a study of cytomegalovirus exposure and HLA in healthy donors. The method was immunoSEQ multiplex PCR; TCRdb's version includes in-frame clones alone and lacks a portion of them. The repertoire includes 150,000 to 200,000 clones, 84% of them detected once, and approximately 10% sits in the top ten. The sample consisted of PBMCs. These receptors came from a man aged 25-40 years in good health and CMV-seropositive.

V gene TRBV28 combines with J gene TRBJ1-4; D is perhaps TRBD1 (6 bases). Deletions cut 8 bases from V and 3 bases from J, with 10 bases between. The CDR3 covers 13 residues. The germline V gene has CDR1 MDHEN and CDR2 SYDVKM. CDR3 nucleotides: TGTGCCAGCTGGGGGCGACCTAATGAAAAACTGTTTTTT. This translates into CASWGRPNEKLFF.

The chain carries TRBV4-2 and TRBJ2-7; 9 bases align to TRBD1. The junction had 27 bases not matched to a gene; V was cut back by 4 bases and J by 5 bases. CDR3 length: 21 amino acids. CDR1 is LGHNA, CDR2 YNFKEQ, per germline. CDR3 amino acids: CASSPEDLRTGDSPRGNEQYF. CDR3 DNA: TGTGCCAGCAGCCCAGAGGATTTAAGGACAGGGGATTCCCCTAGGGGGAACGAGCAGTACTTC.

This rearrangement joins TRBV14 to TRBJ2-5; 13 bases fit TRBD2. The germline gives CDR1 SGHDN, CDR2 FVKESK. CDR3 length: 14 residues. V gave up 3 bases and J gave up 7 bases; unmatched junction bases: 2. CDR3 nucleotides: TGTGCCAGCAGCCAGGGACTAGCGGGGAGGACCCAGTACTTC. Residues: CASSQGLAGRTQYF.

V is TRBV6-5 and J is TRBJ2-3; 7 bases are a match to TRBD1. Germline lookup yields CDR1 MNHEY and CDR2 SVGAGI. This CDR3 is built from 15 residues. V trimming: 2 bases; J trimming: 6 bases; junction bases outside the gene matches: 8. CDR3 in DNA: TGTGCCAGCAGTTACGGACAGGAACTACTGGATACGCAGTATTTT. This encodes CASSYGQELLDTQYF.

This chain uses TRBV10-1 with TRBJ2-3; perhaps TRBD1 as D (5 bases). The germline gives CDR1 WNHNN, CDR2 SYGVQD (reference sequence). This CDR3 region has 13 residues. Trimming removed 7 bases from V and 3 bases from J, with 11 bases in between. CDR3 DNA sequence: TGCGCCAGCACCGCCAGGGAAACAGATACGCAGTATTTT. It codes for CASTARETDTQYF.

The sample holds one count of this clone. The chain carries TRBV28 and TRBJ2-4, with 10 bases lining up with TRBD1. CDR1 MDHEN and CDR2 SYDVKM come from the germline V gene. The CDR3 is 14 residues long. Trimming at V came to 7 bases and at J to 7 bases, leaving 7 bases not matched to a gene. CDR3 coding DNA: TGTGCCAGCACCCCCGGGGGACAGGGGAACATTCAGTACTTC. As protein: CASTPGGQGNIQYF.

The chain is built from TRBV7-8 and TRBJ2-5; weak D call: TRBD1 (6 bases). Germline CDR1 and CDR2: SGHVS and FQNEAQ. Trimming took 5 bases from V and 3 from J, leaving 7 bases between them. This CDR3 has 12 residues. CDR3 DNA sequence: TGTGCCAGCAGCCGGGACAAAGAGACCCAGTACTTC. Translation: CASSRDKETQYF.

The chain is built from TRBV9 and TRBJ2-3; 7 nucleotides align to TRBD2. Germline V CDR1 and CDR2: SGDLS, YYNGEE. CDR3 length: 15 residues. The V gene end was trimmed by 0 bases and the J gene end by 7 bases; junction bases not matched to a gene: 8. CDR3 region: CASSVEAGASYTQYF. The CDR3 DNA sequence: TGTGCCAGCAGCGTAGAGGCGGGAGCCAGTTATACGCAGTATTTT. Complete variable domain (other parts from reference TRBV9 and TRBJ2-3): DSGVTQTPKHLITATGQRVTLRCSPRSGDLSVYWYQQSLDQGLQFLIQYYNGEERAKGNILERFSAQQFPDLHSELNLSSLELGDSALYFCASSVEAGASYTQYFGPGTRLTVL.

CDR3 protein: CASSREGRSGYTF. CDR3 coding DNA: TGTGCCAGCAGTAGGGAGGGGAGGAGTGGCTACACCTTC. This chain links TRBV2 with TRBJ1-2; D is perhaps TRBD1 (5 bases). The CDR3 has 13 residues. Germline lookup yields CDR1 SNHLY and CDR2 FYNNEI. Trimming removed 5 bases from V and 7 bases from J, with 14 bases in between.

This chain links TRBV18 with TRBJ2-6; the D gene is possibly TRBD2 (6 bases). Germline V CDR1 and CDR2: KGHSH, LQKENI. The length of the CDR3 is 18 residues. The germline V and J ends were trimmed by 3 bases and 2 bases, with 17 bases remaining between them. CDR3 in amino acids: CASSPSWDFSPGANVLTF. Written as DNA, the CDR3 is TGTGCCAGCTCACCTAGTTGGGACTTTAGTCCTGGGGCCAACGTCCTGACTTTC.

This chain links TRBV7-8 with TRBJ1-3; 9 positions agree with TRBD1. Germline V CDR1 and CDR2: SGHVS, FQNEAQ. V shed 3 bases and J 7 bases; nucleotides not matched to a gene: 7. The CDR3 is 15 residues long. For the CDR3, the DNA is TGTGCCAGCAGCTTCCCAGGGACAGGGAGGAACACCATATATTTT. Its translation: CASSFPGTGRNTIYF. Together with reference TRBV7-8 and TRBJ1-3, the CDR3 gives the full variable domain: GAGVSQSPRYKVAKRGQDVALRCDPISGHVSLFWYQQALGQGPEFLTYFQNEAQLDKSGLPSDRFFAERPEGSVSTLKIQRTQQEDSAVYLCASSFPGTGRNTIYFGEGSWLTVV.

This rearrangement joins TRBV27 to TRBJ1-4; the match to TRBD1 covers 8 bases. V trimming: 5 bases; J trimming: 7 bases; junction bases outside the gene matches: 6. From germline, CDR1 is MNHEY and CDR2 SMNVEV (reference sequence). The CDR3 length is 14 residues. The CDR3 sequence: CASSQTGAGEKLFF. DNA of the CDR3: TGTGCCAGCAGTCAGACAGGGGCTGGTGAAAAACTGTTTTTT.

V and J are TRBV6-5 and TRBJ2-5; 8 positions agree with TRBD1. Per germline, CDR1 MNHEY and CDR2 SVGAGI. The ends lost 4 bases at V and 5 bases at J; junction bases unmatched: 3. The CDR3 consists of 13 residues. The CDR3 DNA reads TGTGCCAGCAGTTCTGACAGGGGTGAGACCCAGTACTTC. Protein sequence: CASSSDRGETQYF.

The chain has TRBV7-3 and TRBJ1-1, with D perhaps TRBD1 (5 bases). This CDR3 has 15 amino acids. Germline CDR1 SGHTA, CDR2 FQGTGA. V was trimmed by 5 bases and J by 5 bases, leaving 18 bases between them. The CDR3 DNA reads TGTGCCAGCAGCCCATGGGGGAGGGATGGGACTGAAGCTTTCTTT. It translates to CASSPWGRDGTEAFF.

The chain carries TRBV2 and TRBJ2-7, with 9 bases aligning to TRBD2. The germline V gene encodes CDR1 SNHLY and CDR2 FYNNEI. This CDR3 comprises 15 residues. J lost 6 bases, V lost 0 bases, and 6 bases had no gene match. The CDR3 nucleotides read TGTGCCAGCAGTGAAGCGCGGGGACTAGCTATCGAGCAGTACTTC. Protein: CASSEARGLAIEQYF. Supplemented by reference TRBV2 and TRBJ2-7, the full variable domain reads EPEVTQTPSHQVTQMGQEVILRCVPISNHLYFYWYRQILGQKVEFLVSFYNNEISEKSEIFDDQFSVERPDGSNFTLKIRSTKLEDSAMYFCASSEARGLAIEQYFGPGTRLTVT.

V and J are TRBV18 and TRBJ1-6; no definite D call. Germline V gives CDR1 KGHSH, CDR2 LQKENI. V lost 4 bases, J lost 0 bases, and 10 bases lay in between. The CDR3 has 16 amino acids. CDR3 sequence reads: CASSREGSSYNSPLHF. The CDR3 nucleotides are TGTGCCAGCTCACGGGAGGGCAGCTCCTATAATTCACCCCTCCACTTT.

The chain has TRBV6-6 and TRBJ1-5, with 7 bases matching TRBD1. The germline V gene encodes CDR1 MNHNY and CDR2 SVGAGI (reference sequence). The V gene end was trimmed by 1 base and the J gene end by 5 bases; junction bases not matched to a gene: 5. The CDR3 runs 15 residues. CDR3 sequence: CASSYWSGGDQPQHF. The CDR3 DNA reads TGTGCCAGCAGTTACTGGTCAGGGGGAGATCAGCCCCAGCATTTT.

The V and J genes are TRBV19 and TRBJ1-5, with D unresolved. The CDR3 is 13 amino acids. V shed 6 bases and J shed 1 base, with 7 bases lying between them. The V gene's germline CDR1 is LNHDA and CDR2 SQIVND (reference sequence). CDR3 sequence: CASRWQSNQPQHF. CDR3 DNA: TGTGCCAGTAGGTGGCAGAGCAATCAGCCCCAGCATTTT. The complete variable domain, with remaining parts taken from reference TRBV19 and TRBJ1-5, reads DGGITQSPKYLFRKEGQNVTLSCEQNLNHDAMYWYRQDPGQGLRLIYYSQIVNDFQKGDIAEGYSVSREKKESFPLTVTSAQKNPTAFYLCASRWQSNQPQHFGDGTRLSIL.

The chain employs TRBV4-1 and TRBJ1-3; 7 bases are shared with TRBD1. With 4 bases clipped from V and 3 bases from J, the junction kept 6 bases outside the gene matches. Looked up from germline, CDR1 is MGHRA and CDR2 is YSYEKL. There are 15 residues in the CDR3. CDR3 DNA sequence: TGCGCCAGCAGCCGTCTAACAGGGGATGGAAACACCATATATTTT. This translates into CASSRLTGDGNTIYF.

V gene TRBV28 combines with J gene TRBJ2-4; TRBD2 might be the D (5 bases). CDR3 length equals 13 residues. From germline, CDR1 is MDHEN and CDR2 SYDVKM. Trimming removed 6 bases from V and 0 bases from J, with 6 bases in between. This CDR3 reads CASSGIAKNIQYF. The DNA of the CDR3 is TGTGCCAGCAGCGGGATAGCCAAAAACATTCAGTACTTC.